This T cell receptor (beta chain) was found in a study of radiotherapy plus CTLA-4 blockade in lung cancer. Losses at the gene ends were 3 bases for V and 7 bases for J; bases not matched to a gene: 6. Germline V gives CDR1 SGHKS, CDR2 YYEKEE (reference sequence). This CDR3 is 15 amino acids long. Profiling relied on immunoSEQ multiplex PCR, and the TCRdb table lists in-frame clones only, not all of them. Of tens of thousands of clones listed, about 88% are singletons. The specimen was peripheral blood, collected from a patient treated with radiotherapy plus ipilimumab. The chain recombines TRBV5-5 with TRBJ1-6, with TRBD1 matching 8 bases. This TCR derives from a human donor with non-small cell lung cancer that progressed on radiotherapy plus ipilimumab. Here the CDR3 reads CASSWQGAGNSPLHF. The CDR3, as DNA: TGTGCCAGCAGCTGGCAGGGGGCTGGGAATTCACCCCTCCACTTT.